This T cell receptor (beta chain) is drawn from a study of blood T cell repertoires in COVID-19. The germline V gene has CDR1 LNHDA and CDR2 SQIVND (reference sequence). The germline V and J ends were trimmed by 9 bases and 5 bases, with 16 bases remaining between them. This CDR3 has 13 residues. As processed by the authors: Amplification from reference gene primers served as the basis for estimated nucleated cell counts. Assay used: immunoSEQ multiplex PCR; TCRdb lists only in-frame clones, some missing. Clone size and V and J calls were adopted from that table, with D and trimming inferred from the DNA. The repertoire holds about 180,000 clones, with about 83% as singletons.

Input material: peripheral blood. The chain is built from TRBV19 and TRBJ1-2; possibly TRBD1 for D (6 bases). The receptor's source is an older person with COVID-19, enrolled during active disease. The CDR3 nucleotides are TGTGCCAGCAGCACAGACAGGTCTTATGGCTACACCTTC. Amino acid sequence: CASSTDRSYGYTF.